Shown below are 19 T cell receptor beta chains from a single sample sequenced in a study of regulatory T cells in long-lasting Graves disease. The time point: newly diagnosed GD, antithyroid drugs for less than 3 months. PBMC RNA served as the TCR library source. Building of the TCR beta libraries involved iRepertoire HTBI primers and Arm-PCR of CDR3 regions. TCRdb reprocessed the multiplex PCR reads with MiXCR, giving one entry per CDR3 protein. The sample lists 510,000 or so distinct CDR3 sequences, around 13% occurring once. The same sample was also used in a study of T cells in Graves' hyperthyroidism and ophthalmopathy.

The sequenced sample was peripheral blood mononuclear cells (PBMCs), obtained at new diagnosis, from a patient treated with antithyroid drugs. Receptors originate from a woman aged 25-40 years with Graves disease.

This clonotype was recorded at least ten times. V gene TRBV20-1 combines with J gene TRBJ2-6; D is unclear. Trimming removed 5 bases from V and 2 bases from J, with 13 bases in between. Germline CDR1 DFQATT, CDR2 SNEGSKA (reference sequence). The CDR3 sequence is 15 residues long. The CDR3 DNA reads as TGCAGTGCTGGCCCCACGCAGGCTGGGGCCAACGTCCTGACTTTC. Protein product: CSAGPTQAGANVLTF.

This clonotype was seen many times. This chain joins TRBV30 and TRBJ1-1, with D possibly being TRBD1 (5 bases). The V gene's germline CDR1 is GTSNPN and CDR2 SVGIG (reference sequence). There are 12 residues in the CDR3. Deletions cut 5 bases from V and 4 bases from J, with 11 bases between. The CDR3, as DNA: TGTGCCTGGGCCGTAGGGGCCACTGAAGCTTTCTTT. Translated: CAWAVGATEAFF.

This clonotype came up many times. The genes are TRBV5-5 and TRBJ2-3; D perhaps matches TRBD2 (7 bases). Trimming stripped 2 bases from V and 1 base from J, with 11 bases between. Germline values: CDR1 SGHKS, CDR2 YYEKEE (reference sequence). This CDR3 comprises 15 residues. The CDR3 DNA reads TGTGCCAGCAGCTTCGGGGGGCGCGGCACAGATACGCAGTATTTT. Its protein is CASSFGGRGTDTQYF.

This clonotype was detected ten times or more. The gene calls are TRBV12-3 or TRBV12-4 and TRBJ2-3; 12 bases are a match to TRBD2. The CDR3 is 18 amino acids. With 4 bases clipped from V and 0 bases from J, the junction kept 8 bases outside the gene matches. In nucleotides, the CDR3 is TGTGCCAGCAGTTCCAACTCCGGGACTAGCGGGAGCACAGATACGCAGTATTTT. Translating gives CASSSNSGTSGSTDTQYF.

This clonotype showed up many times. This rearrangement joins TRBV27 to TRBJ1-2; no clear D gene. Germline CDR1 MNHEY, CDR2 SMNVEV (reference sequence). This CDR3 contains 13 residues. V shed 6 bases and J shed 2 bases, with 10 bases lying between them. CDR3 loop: CASSRTRNYGYTF. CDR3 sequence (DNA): TGTGCCAGCAGCCGCACGAGGAACTATGGCTACACCTTC.

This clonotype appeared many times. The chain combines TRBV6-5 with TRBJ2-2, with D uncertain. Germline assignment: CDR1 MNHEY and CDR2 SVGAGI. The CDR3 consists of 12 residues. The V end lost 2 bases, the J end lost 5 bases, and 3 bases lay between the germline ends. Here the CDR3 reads CASSYETGELFF. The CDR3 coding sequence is TGTGCCAGCAGTTACGAAACCGGGGAGCTGTTTTTT.

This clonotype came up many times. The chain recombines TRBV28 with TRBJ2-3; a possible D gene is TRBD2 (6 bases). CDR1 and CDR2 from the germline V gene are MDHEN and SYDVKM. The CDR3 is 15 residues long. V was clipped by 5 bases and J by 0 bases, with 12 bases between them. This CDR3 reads CASSPIAASTDTQYF. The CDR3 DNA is TGTGCCAGCAGTCCGATAGCGGCTAGCACAGATACGCAGTATTTT. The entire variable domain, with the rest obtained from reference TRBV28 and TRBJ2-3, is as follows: DVKVTQSSRYLVKRTGEKVFLECVQDMDHENMFWYRQDPGLGLRLIYFSYDVKMKEKGDIPEGYSVSREKKERFSLILESASTNQTSMYLCASSPIAASTDTQYFGPGTRLTVL.

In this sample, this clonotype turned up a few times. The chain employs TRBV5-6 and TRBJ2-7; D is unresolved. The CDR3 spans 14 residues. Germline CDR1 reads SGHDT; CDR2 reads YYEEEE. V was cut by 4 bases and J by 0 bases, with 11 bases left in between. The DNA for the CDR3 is TGTGCCAGCAGCCCGCGTTGGAGCTCCTACGAGCAGTACTTC. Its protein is CASSPRWSSYEQYF.

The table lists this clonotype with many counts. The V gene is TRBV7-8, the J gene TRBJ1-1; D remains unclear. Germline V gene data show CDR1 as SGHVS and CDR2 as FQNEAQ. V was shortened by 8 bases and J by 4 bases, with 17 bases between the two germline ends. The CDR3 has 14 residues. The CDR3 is CASGAGRLSTEAFF. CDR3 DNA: TGTGCCAGCGGCGCCGGGCGCCTGAGCACTGAAGCTTTCTTT.

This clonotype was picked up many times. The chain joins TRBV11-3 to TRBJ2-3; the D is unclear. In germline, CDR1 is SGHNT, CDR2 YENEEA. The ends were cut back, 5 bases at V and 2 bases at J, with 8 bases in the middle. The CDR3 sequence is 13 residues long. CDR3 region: CASSPVPTDTQYF. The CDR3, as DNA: TGTGCCAGCAGCCCCGTCCCCACAGATACGCAGTATTTT.

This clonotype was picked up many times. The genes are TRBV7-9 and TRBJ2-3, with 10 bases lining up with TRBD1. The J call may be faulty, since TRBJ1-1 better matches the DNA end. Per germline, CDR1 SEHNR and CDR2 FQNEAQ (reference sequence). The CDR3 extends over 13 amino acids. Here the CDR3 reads CASSFGDRGRAFF. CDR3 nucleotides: TGTGCCAGCAGCTTCGGCGACAGGGGGCGGGCTTTCTTT.

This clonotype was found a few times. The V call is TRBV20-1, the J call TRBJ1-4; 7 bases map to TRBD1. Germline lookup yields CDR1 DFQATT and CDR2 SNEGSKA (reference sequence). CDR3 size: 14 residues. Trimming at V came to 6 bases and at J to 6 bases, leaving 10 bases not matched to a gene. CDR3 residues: CSARTRTGYEKLFF. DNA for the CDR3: TGCAGTGCCAGGACGCGGACAGGCTATGAAAAACTGTTTTTT.

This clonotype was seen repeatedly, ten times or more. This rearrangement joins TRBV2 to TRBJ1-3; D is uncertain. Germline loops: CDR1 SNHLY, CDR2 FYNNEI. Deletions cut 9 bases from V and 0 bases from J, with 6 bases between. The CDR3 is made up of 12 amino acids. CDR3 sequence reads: CARSNSGNTIYF. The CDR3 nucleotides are TGTGCCAGGTCAAACTCTGGAAACACCATATATTTT.

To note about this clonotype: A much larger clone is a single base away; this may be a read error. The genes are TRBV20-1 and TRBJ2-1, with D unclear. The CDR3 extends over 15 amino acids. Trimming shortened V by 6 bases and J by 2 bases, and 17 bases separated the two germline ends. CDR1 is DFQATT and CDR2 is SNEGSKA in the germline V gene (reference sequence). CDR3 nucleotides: TGCAGTGCGACCCCGCGGAGATTACCCTACAATGAGCAGTTCTTC. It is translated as CSATPRRLPYNEQFF.

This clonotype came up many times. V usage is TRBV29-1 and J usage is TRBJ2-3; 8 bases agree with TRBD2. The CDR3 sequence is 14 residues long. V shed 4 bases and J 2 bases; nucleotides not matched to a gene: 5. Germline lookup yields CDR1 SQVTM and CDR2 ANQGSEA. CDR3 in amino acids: CSVGSGTITDTQYF. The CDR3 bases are TGCAGCGTTGGTAGCGGGACGATCACAGATACGCAGTATTTT.

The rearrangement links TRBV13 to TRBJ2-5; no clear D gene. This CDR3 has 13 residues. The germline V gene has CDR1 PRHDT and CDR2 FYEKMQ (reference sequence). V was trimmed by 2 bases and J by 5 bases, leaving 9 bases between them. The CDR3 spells CASSLQGMETQYF. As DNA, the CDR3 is TGTGCCAGCAGCTTACAAGGAATGGAGACCCAGTACTTC.

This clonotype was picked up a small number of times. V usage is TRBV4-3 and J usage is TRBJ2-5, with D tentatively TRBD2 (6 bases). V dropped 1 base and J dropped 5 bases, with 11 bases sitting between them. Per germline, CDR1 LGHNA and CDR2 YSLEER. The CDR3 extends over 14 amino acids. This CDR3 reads CASSQGLGWETQYF. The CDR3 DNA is TGCGCCAGCAGCCAAGGACTAGGTTGGGAGACCCAGTACTTC.

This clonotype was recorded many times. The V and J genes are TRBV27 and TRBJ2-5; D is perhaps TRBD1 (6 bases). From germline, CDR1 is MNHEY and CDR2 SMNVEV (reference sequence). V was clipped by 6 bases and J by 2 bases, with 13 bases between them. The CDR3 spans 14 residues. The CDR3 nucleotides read TGTGCCAGCAGCTTAACTCAGGGGCAAGAGACCCAGTACTTC. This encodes CASSLTQGQETQYF.

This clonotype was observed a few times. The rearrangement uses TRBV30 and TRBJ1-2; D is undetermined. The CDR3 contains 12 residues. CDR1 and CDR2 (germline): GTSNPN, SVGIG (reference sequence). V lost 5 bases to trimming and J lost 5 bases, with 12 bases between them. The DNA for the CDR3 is TGTGCCTGGGGCCCCCAGCCGTATGGCTACACCTTC. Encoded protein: CAWGPQPYGYTF.